The entry below gives a single TCR beta chain sequence along with its context. Using immunoSEQ multiplex PCR, the repertoire was profiled, and TCRdb retains in-frame clones only, with some absent. This table has 250,000 to 350,000 clones, 75% to 90% appearing once. The source of the sample is a study of blood T cell repertoires in COVID-19. Material: peripheral blood. This sequence was found in a woman aged 55-70 years with acute or convalescent COVID-19.

CDR3: CASSPTRREMKDTQYF. The DNA for the CDR3 is TGCGCCAGCAGCCCCACTCGCCGGGAGATGAAAGATACGCAGTATTTT. The V gene is TRBV5-1, the J gene TRBJ2-3; possible D gene TRBD2, 6 bases. The CDR3 totals 16 residues. The germline gives CDR1 SGHRS, CDR2 YFSETQ. V lost 4 bases and J 5 bases, leaving 20 bases between the germline ends.